These 18 T cell receptor beta chains were sequenced from one sample in a study of beta chain features in type 1 diabetes. General study points: Researchers report that Type 1 diabetes patients had moderately but significantly shorter TCRB CDR3s across all four CD4+ subsets.

Every isolated RNA sample was fully reverse transcribed, so sequencing captured expressed TCRB transcripts. TCRdb keeps only in-frame clones here, not all; method: immunoSEQ multiplex PCR. The table includes 680,000 or so clones, 13% detected once. No antigen has been assigned to these receptors. Sequencing input: naive CD4+ T cells from blood. Source of these receptors: a man younger than 35 with type 1 diabetes.

The chain employs TRBV10-2 and TRBJ2-1; D unclear. Trimming left V 5 bases short and J 9 bases short, with 8 bases between. The CDR3 is 11 amino acids. Germline CDR1 is WSHSY and CDR2 is SAAADI. The CDR3 region is CASSSLLEQFF. The CDR3 region has the DNA TGCGCCAGCAGTTCGCTTCTTGAGCAGTTCTTC.

This clone has just a few counts. The rearrangement joins TRBV5-4 to TRBJ1-2; D call uncertain. Looked up from germline, CDR1 is SGHNT and CDR2 is YYREEE (reference sequence). The CDR3 is 11 residues long. The V gene lost 2 bases and the J gene lost 12 bases, with 11 bases spanning the gap. Written as DNA, the CDR3 is TGTGCCAGCAGCTTCGAGATGAGCCACACCTTC. Translation: CASSFEMSHTF.

This clone came up a few times. This chain connects TRBV2 to TRBJ1-3; D uncertain. Germline lookup yields CDR1 SNHLY and CDR2 FYNNEI. The ends were cut back, 5 bases at V and 0 bases at J, with 11 bases in the middle. The CDR3 is 15 residues long. The CDR3 reads CASSLFDFSGNTIYF. For the CDR3, the DNA is TGTGCCAGCAGTTTATTCGACTTCTCTGGAAACACCATATATTTT.

The V gene is TRBV10-3, the J gene TRBJ2-7; 10 bases agree with TRBD2. V was pared by 0 bases and J by 7 bases, with 6 bases of the junction left unmatched. In germline, CDR1 is ENHRY, CDR2 SYGVKD. CDR3 size: 15 residues. CDR3 nucleotides: TGTGCCATCAGTGAGTCGCCTAGCGGGGGTCGGGAGCAGTACTTC. This sequence encodes CAISESPSGGREQYF.

The chain links TRBV5-4 to TRBJ1-1; D gene unclear. V lost 3 bases to trimming and J lost 3 bases, with 12 bases between them. This CDR3 comprises 14 residues. The germline CDR1 and CDR2 sequences are SGHNT and YYREEE (reference sequence). The CDR3 loop is CASSSVYFDTEAFF. CDR3 in DNA: TGTGCCAGCAGCTCGGTTTACTTTGACACTGAAGCTTTCTTT. Supplemented by reference TRBV5-4 and TRBJ1-1, the full variable domain reads ETGVTQSPTHLIKTRGQQVTLRCSSQSGHNTVSWYQQALGQGPQFIFQYYREEENGRGNFPPRFSGLQFPNYSSELNVNALELDDSALYLCASSSVYFDTEAFFGQGTRLTVV.

The V and J genes are TRBV2 and TRBJ2-5; D perhaps matches TRBD1 (6 bases). Trimming removed 4 bases from V and 0 bases from J, with 15 bases in between. Per the germline V gene, CDR1 is SNHLY and CDR2 is FYNNEI. This CDR3 has 16 amino acids. The CDR3 sequence is CASSVRRQGNQETQYF. The CDR3 DNA reads as TGTGCCAGCAGTGTCAGGCGGCAGGGGAACCAAGAGACCCAGTACTTC. Variable domain in full (rest from reference TRBV2 and TRBJ2-5): EPEVTQTPSHQVTQMGQEVILRCVPISNHLYFYWYRQILGQKVEFLVSFYNNEISEKSEIFDDQFSVERPDGSNFTLKIRSTKLEDSAMYFCASSVRRQGNQETQYFGPGTRLLVL.

The count of this clone is one. Different DNA sequences within this sample yield the same CDR3. The chain carries TRBV11-2 and TRBJ1-1, with 9 bases that match TRBD1. The CDR3 spans 14 residues. Per the germline V gene, CDR1 is SGHAT and CDR2 is FQNNGV. V shed 1 base and J 4 bases; nucleotides not matched to a gene: 1. The CDR3 coding sequence is TGTGCCAGCAGCTTAGGACAGGGGGGCACTGAAGCTTTCTTT. It translates to CASSLGQGGTEAFF.

The chain employs TRBV7-9 and TRBJ1-1; D possibly corresponds to TRBD1 (6 bases). CDR1 and CDR2 from the germline V gene are SEHNR and FQNEAQ (reference sequence). This CDR3 region has 14 residues. V lost 4 bases and J lost 0, with 9 bases in between. DNA of the CDR3: TGTGCCAGCAGCTGGGACAATTTGAACACTGAAGCTTTCTTT. The encoded protein is CASSWDNLNTEAFF.

As for this clone: This same CDR3 is encoded by further DNA sequences in the sample. V and J are TRBV30 and TRBJ1-1; D is undetermined. Between the trimmed V and J ends, which lost 0 bases and 1 base, there was a span of 9 bases. CDR1 and CDR2 (germline): GTSNPN, SVGIG (reference sequence). The CDR3 covers 14 residues. The CDR3 spells CAWSVQGGNTEAFF. The CDR3 DNA reads TGTGCCTGGAGTGTCCAAGGAGGGAACACTGAAGCTTTCTTT.

This clone appeared a few times. This sequence joins TRBV30 and TRBJ1-5, with D possibly TRBD1 on 6 matching bases. The CDR3 length is 14 residues. The germline V and J ends were trimmed by 2 bases and 7 bases, with 15 bases remaining between them. Germline CDR1 is GTSNPN and CDR2 is SVGIG (reference sequence). CDR3 sequence (DNA): TGTGCCTGGAGTTACGGGGGGCTCGGCCAGCCCCAGCATTTT. It yields the protein CAWSYGGLGQPQHF.

This clone was observed a handful of times. DNA of the CDR3: TGTGCCAGCAGGAGGACAGGGCCGGGTGAAAAACTGTTTTTT. Its protein is CASRRTGPGEKLFF. The chain has TRBV5-6 and TRBJ1-4, with 8 bases matching TRBD1. CDR3 length equals 14 residues. Germline V gives CDR1 SGHDT, CDR2 YYEEEE. Trimming at V came to 5 bases and at J to 7 bases, leaving 7 bases not matched to a gene.

This clone occurred a few times. CDR3 nucleotide sequence: TGTGCCTGGAGTGTAGGATTGGAGGACTATGGCTACACCTTC. This sequence encodes CAWSVGLEDYGYTF. The rearrangement joins TRBV30 to TRBJ1-2, with D hard to call. Germline V lookup: CDR1 GTSNPN, CDR2 SVGIG (reference sequence). V was cut by 0 bases and J by 3 bases, with 11 bases left in between. CDR3 size: 14 residues. Combining the CDR3 with reference TRBV30 and TRBJ1-2 gives the whole variable domain SQTIHQWPATLVQPVGSPLSLECTVEGTSNPNLYWYRQAAGRGLQLLFYSVGIGQISSEVPQNLSASRPQDRQFILSSKKLLLSDSGFYLCAWSVGLEDYGYTFGSGTRLTVV.

The rearrangement links TRBV7-9 to TRBJ2-2; TRBD2 aligns across 7 bases. CDR3 size: 17 residues. Trimming took 5 bases from V and 5 from J; bases not matched to a gene: 14. Germline CDR1 reads SEHNR; CDR2 reads FQNEAQ (reference sequence). The CDR3 coding sequence is TGTGCCAGCAGCCTGGGAGGGGTCCGGCTATCGACCGGGGAGCTGTTTTTT. Translation gives CASSLGGVRLSTGELFF.

Worth noting for this clone: The same CDR3 also results from other DNA sequences found in this sample. The chain links TRBV30 to TRBJ1-1, with D possibly being TRBD1 (5 bases). Trimming removed 2 bases at V and 1 base at J, with 8 bases between. Germline V gene sequence: CDR1 GTSNPN, CDR2 SVGIG (reference sequence). The CDR3 spans 13 residues. The DNA for the CDR3 is TGTGCCTGGAGTACCCAGGGGAACACTGAAGCTTTCTTT. This sequence encodes CAWSTQGNTEAFF.

The rearrangement links TRBV6-5 to TRBJ2-1, with 9 bases fitting TRBD2. V was pared by 2 bases and J by 2 bases, with 4 bases of the junction left unmatched. CDR3 length: 16 amino acids. Germline V gene lookup returns CDR1 MNHEY and CDR2 SVGAGI. CDR3 in amino acids: CASSYLRLAAYNEQFF. The CDR3 region has the DNA TGTGCCAGCAGTTACCTGAGACTAGCGGCCTACAATGAGCAGTTCTTC.

V and J are TRBV6-6 and TRBJ1-2; unclear D gene. The CDR3 spans 16 residues. Germline CDR1 reads MNHNY; CDR2 reads SVGAGI (reference sequence). V was cut by 4 bases and J by 0 bases, with 15 bases left in between. CDR3 sequence reads: CASSSPRQATNYGYTF. CDR3 bases: TGTGCCAGCAGTTCCCCCAGGCAGGCTACTAACTATGGCTACACCTTC.

The chain couples TRBV6-1 to TRBJ2-7; D unclear. The CDR3 length is 12 residues. V lost 0 bases, J lost 3 bases, and 3 bases lay in between. From germline, CDR1 is MNHNS and CDR2 SASEGT. The CDR3 DNA reads as TGTGCCAGCAGTGAAGCCAGCTACGAGCAGTACTTC. This translates into CASSEASYEQYF.

The rearrangement uses TRBV30 and TRBJ1-1; no definite D call. The CDR3 has 12 residues. Germline V lookup: CDR1 GTSNPN, CDR2 SVGIG (reference sequence). V gave up 4 bases and J gave up 4 bases, with 10 bases separating them. In DNA, the CDR3 is TGTGCCTGGATGAGGACGGCCACTGAAGCTTTCTTT. Residues: CAWMRTATEAFF. The full variable domain, in which reference TRBV30 and TRBJ1-1 provide the parts outside the CDR3, is SQTIHQWPATLVQPVGSPLSLECTVEGTSNPNLYWYRQAAGRGLQLLFYSVGIGQISSEVPQNLSASRPQDRQFILSSKKLLLSDSGFYLCAWMRTATEAFFGQGTRLTVV.